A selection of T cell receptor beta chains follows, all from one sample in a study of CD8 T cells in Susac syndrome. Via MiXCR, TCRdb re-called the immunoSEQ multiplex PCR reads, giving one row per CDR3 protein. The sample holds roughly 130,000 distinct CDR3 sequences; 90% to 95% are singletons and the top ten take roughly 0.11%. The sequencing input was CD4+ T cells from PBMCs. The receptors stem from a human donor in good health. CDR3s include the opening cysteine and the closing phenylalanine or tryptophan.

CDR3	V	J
CASSEPPTGYTF	TRBV2	TRBJ1-2
CATRGGKGEKLFF	TRBV19	TRBJ1-4
CASRYYGASSYEQYF	TRBV28	TRBJ2-7
CASSPVATNEKLFF	TRBV14	TRBJ1-4
CASSTPGREKLFF	TRBV12-3/TRBV12-4	TRBJ1-4
CASSPGTQSYEQYF	TRBV18	TRBJ2-7
CSARDLSPGGRSYNEQFF	TRBV20-1	TRBJ2-1
CASRRTPAYEQYF	TRBV28	TRBJ2-7
CSVTGTGSADTQYF	TRBV29-1	TRBJ2-3
CASSYSPGRADTQYF	TRBV7-2	TRBJ2-3
CASSFPGAREGTQYF	TRBV7-9	TRBJ2-5
CASSIFEAWEQFF	TRBV19	TRBJ2-1
CASTLGGNQEAQYF	TRBV5-6	TRBJ2-5
CASSKTGRNYNEQFF	TRBV19	TRBJ2-1
CASTTAAFYEQYF	TRBV2	TRBJ2-7
CSASPGLNTGELFF	TRBV20-1	TRBJ2-2
CASRSGSIFPYEQYF	TRBV7-2	TRBJ2-7
CSVGLAGRQETQYF	TRBV29-1	TRBJ2-5
CASSLVDNEQFF	TRBV5-1	TRBJ2-1
CASSFGQENLLGNQPQHF	TRBV7-2	TRBJ1-5
CASSQSSMNTEAFF	TRBV3-1	TRBJ1-1
CASSPGHLSRQPQHF	TRBV7-2	TRBJ1-5
CASSLNPARYNEQFF	TRBV7-2	TRBJ2-1
CASSMGQSQETQYF	TRBV5-1	TRBJ2-5
CASSRELANTGELFF	TRBV19	TRBJ2-2
CASSYGRGPADTQYF	TRBV6-5	TRBJ2-3
CASSLDRANEQFF	TRBV11-2	TRBJ2-1
CASSVLQTPYEQYF	TRBV9	TRBJ2-7
CASSPGRTVGVGHSGRRTGELFF	TRBV11-2	TRBJ2-2
CSVGGGWPNYGYTF	TRBV29-1	TRBJ1-2
CSLGGGQETQYF	TRBV29-1	TRBJ2-5
CASSYILAGGPGEQFF	TRBV5-6	TRBJ2-1
CASSQAGTSHEQFF	TRBV3-1	TRBJ2-1
CASSLAGRGTEAFF	TRBV5-4	TRBJ1-1
CASSQSAITEAFF	TRBV3-1	TRBJ1-1
CATSDIAASGNPDTQYF	TRBV24-1	TRBJ2-3
CASSFRQGVGKETQYF	TRBV7-2	TRBJ2-5
CASSPVALVYNEQFF	TRBV11-2	TRBJ2-1
CASSVEAGGIETQYF	TRBV9	TRBJ2-5
CASSLAGSSPTGELFF	TRBV5-1	TRBJ2-2
CATARGTGLEPQHF	TRBV7-9	TRBJ1-5
CASSSEKMNTEAFF	TRBV2	TRBJ1-1
CASSTTPSHTDTQYF	TRBV3-1	TRBJ2-3
CSLYRSPGDTQYF	TRBV29-1	TRBJ2-3
CASSQTTDTQYF	TRBV3-1	TRBJ2-3